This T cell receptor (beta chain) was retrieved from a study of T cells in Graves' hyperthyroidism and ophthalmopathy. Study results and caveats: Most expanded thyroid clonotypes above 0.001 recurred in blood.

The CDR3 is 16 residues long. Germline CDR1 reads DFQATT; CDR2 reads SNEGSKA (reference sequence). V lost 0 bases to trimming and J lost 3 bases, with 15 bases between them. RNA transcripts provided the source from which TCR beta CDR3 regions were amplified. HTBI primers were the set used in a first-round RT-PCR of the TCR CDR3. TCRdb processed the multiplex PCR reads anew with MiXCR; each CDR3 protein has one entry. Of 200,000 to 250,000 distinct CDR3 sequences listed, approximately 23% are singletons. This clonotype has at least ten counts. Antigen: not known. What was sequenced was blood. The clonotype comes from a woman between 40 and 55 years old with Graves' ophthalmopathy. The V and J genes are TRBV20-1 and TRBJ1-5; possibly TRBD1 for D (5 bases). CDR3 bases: TGCAGTGCTAGAGATACCCTCGCAGGGACCAATCAGCCCCAGCATTTT. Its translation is CSARDTLAGTNQPQHF.